The 15 T cell receptor beta chains listed next were all sequenced from one sample in a study of blood T cell repertoires in COVID-19. This table comes from immunoSEQ multiplex PCR, and its TCRdb copy is limited to in-frame clones, with some not included. Of around 280,000 clones in the sample, roughly 86% were seen once. Sequencing was carried out using peripheral blood. Receptor source: a woman in her twenties or thirties who had recovered from COVID-19.

This chain connects TRBV6-2 or TRBV6-3 to TRBJ2-7; 10 nucleotides line up with TRBD1. Losses at the gene ends were 6 bases for V and 4 bases for J; bases not matched to a gene: 15. This CDR3 is 17 amino acids long. Germline CDR1 MNHEY, CDR2 SVGEGT. This chain's CDR3 is CASSFPKTTGGSYEQYF. In DNA form, the CDR3 reads TGTGCCAGCAGCTTTCCCAAGACGACAGGGGGCAGTTACGAGCAGTACTTC.

V gene TRBV29-1 combines with J gene TRBJ2-7, with 8 bases that match TRBD1. CDR3 length: 14 amino acids. V lost 4 bases to trimming and J lost 2 bases; unmatched junction nucleotides: 7. The germline CDR1 and CDR2 sequences are SQVTM and ANQGSEA. CDR3 loop: CSVVGDRSTYEQYF. The CDR3 nucleotides read TGCAGCGTTGTAGGGGACAGGTCCACCTACGAGCAGTACTTC.

The gene calls are TRBV3-1 (or the pseudogene TRBV3-2) and TRBJ1-2; D is unclear. Trimming pared 1 base from V and 4 bases from J, leaving 10 bases between. CDR3 length: 14 amino acids. Germline V gene sequence: CDR1 LGHDT, CDR2 YNNKEL (reference sequence). The chain's CDR3 is CASSQVLGIYGYTF. In nucleotides, the CDR3 is TGTGCCAGCAGCCAAGTCCTAGGAATCTATGGCTACACCTTC.

CDR3 region: CASSLRGQGQYGYTF. The CDR3 DNA sequence: TGTGCCAGCAGCTTAAGAGGACAGGGGCAGTATGGCTACACCTTC. The rearrangement joins TRBV7-3 to TRBJ1-2, with 9 bases lining up with TRBD1. CDR3 length: 15 amino acids. With 1 base clipped from V and 5 bases from J, the junction kept 5 bases outside the gene matches. Germline CDR1 and CDR2: SGHTA and FQGTGA.

This clone was found once. The gene calls are TRBV9 and TRBJ2-1; 8 bases match TRBD2. Germline CDR1 and CDR2: SGDLS and YYNGEE. V lost 3 bases to trimming and J lost 4 bases; unmatched junction nucleotides: 9. The CDR3 runs 16 residues. Written as DNA, the CDR3 is TGTGCCAGCAGCGCCTCCACTAGCGGTACGTACAATGAGCAGTTCTTC. Protein: CASSASTSGTYNEQFF.

This chain joins TRBV14 and TRBJ1-1; no firm D call. Deletions cut 2 bases from V and 3 bases from J, with 7 bases between. The CDR3 covers 13 residues. The germline V gene has CDR1 SGHDN and CDR2 FVKESK. Here the CDR3 reads CASSQHTYTEAFF. CDR3 in DNA: TGTGCCAGCAGCCAACACACCTACACTGAAGCTTTCTTT.

The CDR3: CASSTLAGAKNIQYF. CDR3 sequence (DNA): TGTGCCAGCAGCACACTAGCGGGGGCCAAAAACATTCAGTACTTC. V usage is TRBV5-6 and J usage is TRBJ2-4; 10 positions match TRBD2. Germline assignment: CDR1 SGHDT and CDR2 YYEEEE. CDR3 length: 15 residues. The trim removed 4 bases at V and 1 base at J, leaving 2 bases unmatched.

This chain uses TRBV19 with TRBJ1-6; 7 bases align to TRBD1. This CDR3 is 13 amino acids long. Trimming cost V 6 bases and J 8 bases; bases outside gene matches: 4. From germline, CDR1 is LNHDA and CDR2 SQIVND (reference sequence). CDR3 loop: CASSRDRYSPLHF. In DNA form, the CDR3 reads TGTGCCAGTAGCCGGGACAGATATTCACCCCTCCACTTT.

The rearrangement joins TRBV19 to TRBJ2-1; maybe TRBD2 (6 bases). Germline V gene data show CDR1 as LNHDA and CDR2 as SQIVND (reference sequence). CDR3 length: 13 amino acids. V gave up 8 bases and J gave up 3 bases, with 11 bases separating them. CDR3 coding DNA: TGTGCCAGTTCACGGGAGAGCTACAATGAGCAGTTCTTC. It yields the protein CASSRESYNEQFF.

V usage is TRBV11-2 and J usage is TRBJ1-5; 8 positions match TRBD1. There are 12 residues in the CDR3. The V gene's germline CDR1 is SGHAT and CDR2 FQNNGV. With V trimmed by 8 bases and J by 4 bases, 1 base remained unmatched. The CDR3: CASGQGNQPQHF. DNA for the CDR3: TGTGCCAGCGGACAGGGTAATCAGCCCCAGCATTTT.

The genes are TRBV10-3 and TRBJ2-3; 7 positions agree with TRBD1. This CDR3 spans 15 amino acids. V lost 4 bases and J lost 2; bases outside the gene matches: 6. Per germline, CDR1 ENHRY and CDR2 SYGVKD. CDR3 protein: CAISGDRAPTDTQYF. For the CDR3, the DNA is TGTGCCATCAGTGGTGACAGGGCCCCCACAGATACGCAGTATTTT.

This chain connects TRBV30 to TRBJ1-4; D is unresolved. Trimming cost V 2 bases and J 6 bases, with 16 bases left between them. CDR1 and CDR2 from the germline V gene are GTSNPN and SVGIG (reference sequence). The CDR3 contains 15 residues. The CDR3 nucleotides are TGTGCCTGGAGTTCCCCAGGTGAAATCCATGAAAAACTGTTTTTT. Residues: CAWSSPGEIHEKLFF.

The chain joins TRBV6-6 to TRBJ1-1; D gene uncertain. The CDR3 extends over 13 amino acids. V gave up 2 bases and J gave up 7 bases, with 11 bases separating them. CDR1 and CDR2 from the germline V gene are MNHNY and SVGAGI (reference sequence). The CDR3 is CASSYAAGIEAFF. The CDR3 DNA reads TGTGCCAGCAGTTACGCCGCGGGGATTGAAGCTTTCTTT.

Concerning this clone itself: The sample holds other DNA sequences that translate to the same CDR3. The chain employs TRBV30 and TRBJ2-1; perhaps TRBD2 as D (6 bases). The CDR3 has 14 amino acids. Per germline, CDR1 GTSNPN and CDR2 SVGIG (reference sequence). The germline V and J ends were trimmed by 0 bases and 0 bases, with 6 bases remaining between them. This CDR3 is CAWSVGGSYNEQFF. The CDR3 DNA is TGTGCCTGGAGTGTGGGGGGCTCCTACAATGAGCAGTTCTTC.

The V and J genes are TRBV3-1 (or the pseudogene TRBV3-2) and TRBJ1-2; TRBD1 aligns across 9 bases. The junction had 6 bases not matched to a gene; V was cut back by 3 bases and J by 4 bases. The CDR3 contains 15 residues. From germline, CDR1 is LGHDT and CDR2 YNNKEL (reference sequence). The CDR3 region is CASSQVDRGGYGYTF. The DNA of the CDR3 is TGTGCCAGCAGCCAGGTGGACAGGGGCGGCTATGGCTACACCTTC.